Included here is one TCR beta chain sequence, with context. This sample is drawn from a study of blood T cell repertoires in COVID-19. Background on the study: COVID-19 samples, acute and convalescent, were from the United States, Italy and Spain. Sample material is recorded as cDNA or gDNA derived from T cells, B-cell-depleted T cells, or PBMCs.

There are 14 residues in the CDR3. The germline gives CDR1 GTSNPN, CDR2 SVGIG (reference sequence). V gave up 2 bases and J gave up 7 bases, with 15 bases separating them. Using immunoSEQ multiplex PCR, the repertoire was profiled, and TCRdb retains in-frame clones only, with some absent. Seen here are some 260,000 clones, 70% to 90% observed once, and the top ten hold around 0.99%. V is TRBV30 and J is TRBJ1-5; TRBD1 is a possible D gene (6 bases). This receptor was taken from a woman aged 40-49 years who had recovered from COVID-19. Material for sequencing was peripheral blood. CDR3 nucleotides: TGTGCCTGGAGTCGGTGGGGGGGGCGCCAGCCCCAGCATTTT. This gives the protein CAWSRWGGRQPQHF.